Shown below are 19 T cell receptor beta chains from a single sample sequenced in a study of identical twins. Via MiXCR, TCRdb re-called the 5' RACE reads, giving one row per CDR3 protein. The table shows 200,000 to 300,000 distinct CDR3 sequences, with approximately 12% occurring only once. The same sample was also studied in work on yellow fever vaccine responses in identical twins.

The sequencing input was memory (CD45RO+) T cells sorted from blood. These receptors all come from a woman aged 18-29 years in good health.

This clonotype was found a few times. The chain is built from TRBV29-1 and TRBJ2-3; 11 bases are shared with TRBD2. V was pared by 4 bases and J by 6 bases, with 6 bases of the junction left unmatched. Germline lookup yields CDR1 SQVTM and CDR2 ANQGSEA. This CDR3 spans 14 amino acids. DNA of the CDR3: TGCAGCGTTGCTACTAGCGGGAGCGGGGATACGCAGTATTTT. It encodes CSVATSGSGDTQYF.

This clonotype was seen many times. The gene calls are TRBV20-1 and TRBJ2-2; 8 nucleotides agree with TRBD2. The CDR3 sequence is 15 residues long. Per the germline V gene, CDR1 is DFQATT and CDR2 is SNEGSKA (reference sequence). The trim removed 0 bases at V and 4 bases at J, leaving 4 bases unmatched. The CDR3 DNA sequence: TGCAGTGCTAGAGAACGGGAGGGCCGCACCGGGGAGCTGTTTTTT. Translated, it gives CSAREREGRTGELFF.

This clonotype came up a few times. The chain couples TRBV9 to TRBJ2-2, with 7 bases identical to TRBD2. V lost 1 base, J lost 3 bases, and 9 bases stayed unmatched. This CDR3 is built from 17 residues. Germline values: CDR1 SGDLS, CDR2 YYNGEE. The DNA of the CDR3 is TGTGCCAGCAGCGTATTTGCCGGGGGGAGGGACACCGGGGAGCTGTTTTTT. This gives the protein CASSVFAGGRDTGELFF.

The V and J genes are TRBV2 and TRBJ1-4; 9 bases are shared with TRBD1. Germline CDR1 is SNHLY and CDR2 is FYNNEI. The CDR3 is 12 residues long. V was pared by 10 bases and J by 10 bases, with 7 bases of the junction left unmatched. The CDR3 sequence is CATGTGPGKLFF. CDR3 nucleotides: TGTGCCACCGGGACAGGGCCGGGAAAACTGTTTTTT. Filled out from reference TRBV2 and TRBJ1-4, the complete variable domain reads EPEVTQTPSHQVTQMGQEVILRCVPISNHLYFYWYRQILGQKVEFLVSFYNNEISEKSEIFDDQFSVERPDGSNFTLKIRSTKLEDSAMYFCATGTGPGKLFFGSGTQLSVL.

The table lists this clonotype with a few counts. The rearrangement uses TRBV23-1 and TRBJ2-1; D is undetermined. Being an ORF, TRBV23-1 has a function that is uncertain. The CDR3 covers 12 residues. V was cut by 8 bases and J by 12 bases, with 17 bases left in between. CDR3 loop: CASGKVAKMQFF. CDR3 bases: TGCGCCAGCGGCAAAGTCGCTAAAATGCAGTTCTTC.

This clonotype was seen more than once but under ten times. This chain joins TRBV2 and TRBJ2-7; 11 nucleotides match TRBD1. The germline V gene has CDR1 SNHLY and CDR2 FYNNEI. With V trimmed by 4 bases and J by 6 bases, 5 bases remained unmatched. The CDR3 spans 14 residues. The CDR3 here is CASSVGTGGFEQYF. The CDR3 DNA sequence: TGTGCCAGCAGTGTCGGGACAGGGGGTTTCGAGCAGTACTTC.

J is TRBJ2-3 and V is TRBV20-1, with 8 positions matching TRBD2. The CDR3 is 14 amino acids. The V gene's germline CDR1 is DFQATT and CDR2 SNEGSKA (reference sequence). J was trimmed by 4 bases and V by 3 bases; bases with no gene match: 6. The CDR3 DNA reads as TGCAGTGCTAGGGGCCAGCGGGAGTCAGATACGCAGTATTTT. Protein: CSARGQRESDTQYF.

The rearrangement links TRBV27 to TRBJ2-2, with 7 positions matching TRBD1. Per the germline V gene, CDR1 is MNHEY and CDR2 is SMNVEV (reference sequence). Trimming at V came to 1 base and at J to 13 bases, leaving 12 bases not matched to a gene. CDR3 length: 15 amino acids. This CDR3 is CASSLFRGGQRALFF. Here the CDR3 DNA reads TGTGCCAGCAGTTTATTTAGAGGGGGACAGCGCGCGCTGTTTTTT.

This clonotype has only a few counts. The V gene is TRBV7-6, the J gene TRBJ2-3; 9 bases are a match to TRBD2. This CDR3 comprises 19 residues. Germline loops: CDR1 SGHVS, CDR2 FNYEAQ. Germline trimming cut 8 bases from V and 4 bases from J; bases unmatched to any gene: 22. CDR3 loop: CASGERVAGVPIAPDTQYF. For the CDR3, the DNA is TGTGCCAGCGGGGAACGAGTAGCGGGAGTCCCGATTGCGCCAGATACGCAGTATTTT.

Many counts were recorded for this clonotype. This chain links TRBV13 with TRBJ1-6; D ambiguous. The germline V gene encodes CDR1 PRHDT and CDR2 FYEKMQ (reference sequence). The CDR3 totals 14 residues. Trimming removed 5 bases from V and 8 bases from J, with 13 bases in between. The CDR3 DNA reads TGTGCCAGCAGCCTCGGAGGGTTCCATTCACCCCTCCACTTT. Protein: CASSLGGFHSPLHF.

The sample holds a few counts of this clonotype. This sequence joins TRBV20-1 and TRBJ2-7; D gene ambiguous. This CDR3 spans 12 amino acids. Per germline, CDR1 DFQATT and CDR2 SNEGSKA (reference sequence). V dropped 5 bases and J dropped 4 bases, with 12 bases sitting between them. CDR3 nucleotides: TGCAGTGCTTTTCCGTCCCATTACGAGCAGTACTTC. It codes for CSAFPSHYEQYF.

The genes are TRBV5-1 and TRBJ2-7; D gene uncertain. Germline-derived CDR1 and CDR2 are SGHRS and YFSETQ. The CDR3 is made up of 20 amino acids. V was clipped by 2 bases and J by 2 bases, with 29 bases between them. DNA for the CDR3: TGCGCCAGCAGCTTTGGGCCGATTATTGGCGGTGACAAGAGAACCTACGAGCAGTACTTC. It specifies CASSFGPIIGGDKRTYEQYF. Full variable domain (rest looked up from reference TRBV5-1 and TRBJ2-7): KAGVTQTPRYLIKTRGQQVTLSCSPISGHRSVSWYQQTPGQGLQFLFEYFSETQRNKGNFPGRFSGRQFSNSRSEMNVSTLELGDSALYLCASSFGPIIGGDKRTYEQYFGPGTRLTVT.

The CDR3 region is CANSGQGNTGELFF. CDR3 DNA: TGTGCCAACTCGGGACAGGGAAACACCGGGGAGCTGTTTTTT. The J gene is TRBJ2-2, the V gene TRBV2; 9 nucleotides align to TRBD1. The germline V gene has CDR1 SNHLY and CDR2 FYNNEI. With V trimmed by 10 bases and J by 2 bases, 5 bases remained unmatched. The CDR3 loop spans 14 amino acids.

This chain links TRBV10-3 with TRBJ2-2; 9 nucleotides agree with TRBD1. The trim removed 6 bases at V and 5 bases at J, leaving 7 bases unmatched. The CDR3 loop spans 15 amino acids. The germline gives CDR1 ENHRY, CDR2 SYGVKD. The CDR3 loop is CAISGTGTGTGELFF. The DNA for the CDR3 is TGTGCCATCAGCGGGACAGGGACAGGAACCGGGGAGCTGTTTTTT.

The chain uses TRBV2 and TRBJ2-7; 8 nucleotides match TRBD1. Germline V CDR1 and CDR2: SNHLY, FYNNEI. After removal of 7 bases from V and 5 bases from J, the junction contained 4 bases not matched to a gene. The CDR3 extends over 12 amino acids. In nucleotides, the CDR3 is TGTGCCAGCAACGGACAGGGACACGAGCAGTACTTC. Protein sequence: CASNGQGHEQYF. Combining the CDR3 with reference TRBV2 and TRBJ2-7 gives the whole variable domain EPEVTQTPSHQVTQMGQEVILRCVPISNHLYFYWYRQILGQKVEFLVSFYNNEISEKSEIFDDQFSVERPDGSNFTLKIRSTKLEDSAMYFCASNGQGHEQYFGPGTRLTVT.

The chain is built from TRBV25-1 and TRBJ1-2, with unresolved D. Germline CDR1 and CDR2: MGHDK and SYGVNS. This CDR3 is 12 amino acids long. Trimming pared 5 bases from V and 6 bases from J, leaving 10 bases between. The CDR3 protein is CASSSGEDGYTF. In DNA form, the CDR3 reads TGTGCCAGCAGTTCTGGGGAGGATGGCTACACCTTC.

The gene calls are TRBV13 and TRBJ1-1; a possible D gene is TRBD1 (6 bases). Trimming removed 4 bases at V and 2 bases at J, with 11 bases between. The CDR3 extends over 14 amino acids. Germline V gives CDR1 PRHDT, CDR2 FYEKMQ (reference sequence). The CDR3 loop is CASSSQGFNTEAFF. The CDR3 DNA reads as TGTGCCAGCAGCTCACAGGGCTTCAACACTGAAGCTTTCTTT.

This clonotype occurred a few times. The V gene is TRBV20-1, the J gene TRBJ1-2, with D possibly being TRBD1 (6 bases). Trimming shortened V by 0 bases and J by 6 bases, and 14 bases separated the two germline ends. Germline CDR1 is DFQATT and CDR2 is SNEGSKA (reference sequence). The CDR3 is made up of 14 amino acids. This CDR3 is CSARDAGGANGYTF. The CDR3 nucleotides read TGCAGTGCTAGAGATGCGGGGGGGGCGAATGGCTACACCTTC.

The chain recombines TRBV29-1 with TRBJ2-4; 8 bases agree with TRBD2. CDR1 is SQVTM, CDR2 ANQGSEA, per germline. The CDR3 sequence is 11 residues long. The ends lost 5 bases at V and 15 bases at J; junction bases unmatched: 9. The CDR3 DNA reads TGCAGCGTTAGGATTGAGGGACTAGTGTACTTC. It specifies CSVRIEGLVYF.